The 31 T cell receptor beta chains below all came from one sample that was sequenced in a study of shared clonotypes between healthy human individuals. The naive CD8 fraction comprised CD45RO-negative cells positively selected for CCR7 and excluded terminally differentiated effector memory CD45RA+ cells. Produced via immunoSEQ multiplex PCR; TCRdb's table is partial and in-frame only. Among 650,000 to 800,000 clones, around 90% were seen once, and the ten largest hold 20% to 25%. Input material: naive CD8+ T cells sorted from blood. All receptors derive from a man aged 30-40 years in good health.

The V and J genes are TRBV7-9 and TRBJ1-1; D not resolved. Germline CDR1 and CDR2: SEHNR and FQNEAQ (reference sequence). Trimming took 5 bases from V and 4 from J, leaving 17 bases between them. The CDR3 is 15 residues long. As DNA, the CDR3 is TGTGCCAGCAGCCCAAAGGAGGGCAAGGTCACTGAAGCTTTCTTT. As protein: CASSPKEGKVTEAFF.

The V call is TRBV27, the J call TRBJ2-7; D not resolved. From germline, CDR1 is MNHEY and CDR2 SMNVEV (reference sequence). This CDR3 region has 16 residues. Trimming pared 4 bases from V and 0 bases from J, leaving 16 bases between. DNA for the CDR3: TGTGCCAGCAGTTATAGTCCAGCGAGCAGCTCCTACGAGCAGTACTTC. Its translation: CASSYSPASSSYEQYF.

The count of this clone is one. The V gene is TRBV12-5, the J gene TRBJ2-3; 11 nucleotides align to TRBD1. Germline CDR1 reads LGHNT; CDR2 reads FRNRAP. The CDR3 contains 19 residues. Unmatched junction bases numbered 13, after V lost 5 bases and J lost 0 bases. The CDR3 DNA reads as TGTGCTAGTGGTCCGACGGACAGGGGGCCTATTACTAGCACAGATACGCAGTATTTT. Its translation is CASGPTDRGPITSTDTQYF.

This chain uses TRBV30 with TRBJ2-7, with unresolved D. The CDR3 consists of 12 residues. Germline V gives CDR1 GTSNPN, CDR2 SVGIG (reference sequence). Trimming stripped 3 bases from V and 5 bases from J, with 11 bases between. CDR3 in DNA: TGTGCCTGGAGCGACACTCTGAACGAGCAGTACTTC. Translated: CAWSDTLNEQYF.

The sample holds one count of this clone. This chain links TRBV27 with TRBJ2-7, with D possibly called TRBD1 or TRBD2 (5 bases each). The CDR3 loop spans 15 amino acids. V was pared by 5 bases and J by 0 bases, with 14 bases between. Germline V CDR1 and CDR2: MNHEY, SMNVEV (reference sequence). DNA of the CDR3: TGTGCCAGCAGTGCAGCCGGGACGGCCTCCTACGAGCAGTACTTC. Protein product: CASSAAGTASYEQYF.

V usage is TRBV6-1 and J usage is TRBJ1-2, with 9 bases identical to TRBD1. V lost 0 bases to trimming and J lost 6 bases; unmatched junction nucleotides: 11. This CDR3 spans 17 amino acids. Germline V CDR1 and CDR2: MNHNS, SASEGT. The CDR3 DNA is TGTGCCAGCAGTGAAGCTCGGACAGGGGAGGGAGTGAATGGCTACACCTTC. Amino acids: CASSEARTGEGVNGYTF.

The rearrangement uses TRBV9 and TRBJ2-1, with D perhaps matching TRBD1 (6 bases). V lost 0 bases and J 1 base, leaving 14 bases between the germline ends. Germline V gene data show CDR1 as SGDLS and CDR2 as YYNGEE. The CDR3 is 17 residues long. DNA of the CDR3: TGTGCCAGCAGCGTAGAAAGGACAGCGACTTCCTACAATGAGCAGTTCTTC. This encodes CASSVERTATSYNEQFF.

CDR3: CASSSDPRGYTFTEQYF. CDR3 DNA sequence: TGTGCCAGCAGCTCCGACCCGCGAGGGTATACCTTTACTGAGCAGTACTTC. This rearrangement joins TRBV7-6 to TRBJ2-7, with a possible D match to TRBD2 (5 bases). Germline CDR1 reads SGHVS; CDR2 reads FNYEAQ. The germline V and J ends were trimmed by 4 bases and 7 bases, with 26 bases remaining between them. The CDR3 contains 17 residues.

This chain joins TRBV27 and TRBJ2-7, with TRBD2 matching over 11 bases. Germline assignment: CDR1 MNHEY and CDR2 SMNVEV (reference sequence). J lost 5 bases, V lost 3 bases, and 6 bases had no gene match. CDR3 length: 15 amino acids. The CDR3: CASSLTTSGAHEQYF. The CDR3 nucleotides read TGTGCCAGCAGTTTGACGACTAGCGGGGCCCACGAGCAGTACTTC.

V and J are TRBV28 and TRBJ2-7; 10 bases agree with TRBD1. The CDR3 runs to 15 residues. V gave up 5 bases and J gave up 1 base; unmatched junction bases: 5. CDR1 is MDHEN and CDR2 is SYDVKM in the germline V gene. The CDR3, as DNA: TGTGCCAGCAGTACCCCGGACAGGGGGTCCTACGAGCAGTACTTC. Translation: CASSTPDRGSYEQYF.

The V call is TRBV4-1, the J call TRBJ2-7; 12 bases align to TRBD1. J gave up 6 bases and V 3 bases, and 3 bases lay outside the gene matches. Germline CDR1 MGHRA, CDR2 YSYEKL. CDR3 length equals 14 residues. The CDR3 here is CASSHGTGGSEQYF. CDR3 DNA sequence: TGCGCCAGCAGCCATGGGACAGGGGGCTCCGAGCAGTACTTC.

The CDR3 DNA sequence: TGTGCCAGCAGTGAATACGGGGGGGGGACAGAGGTCGACGAGCAGTACTTC. Translating gives CASSEYGGGTEVDEQYF. This chain uses TRBV6-1 with TRBJ2-7, with D perhaps TRBD2 (8 bases). The CDR3 runs to 17 residues. The germline V gene encodes CDR1 MNHNS and CDR2 SASEGT. V was trimmed by 2 bases and J by 5 bases, leaving 22 bases between them.

The rearrangement joins TRBV27 to TRBJ1-5, with a tentative D call TRBD1 (5 bases). The germline V gene has CDR1 MNHEY and CDR2 SMNVEV (reference sequence). The length of the CDR3 is 14 residues. V was cut by 0 bases and J by 2 bases, with 5 bases left in between. The DNA for the CDR3 is TGTGCCAGCAGTTTATCGGGACGCAATCAGCCCCAGCATTTT. It translates to CASSLSGRNQPQHF.

This chain uses TRBV28 with TRBJ1-1, with D perhaps matching TRBD1 (5 bases). Germline CDR1 reads MDHEN; CDR2 reads SYDVKM. The CDR3 contains 16 residues. V was cut by 2 bases and J by 0 bases, with 13 bases left in between. CDR3 amino acids: CASSLGFLGVNTEAFF. The CDR3 DNA follows: TGTGCCAGCAGTTTAGGATTTCTGGGGGTGAACACTGAAGCTTTCTTT.

This clone came up once. The V call is TRBV10-3, the J call TRBJ2-1; possibly TRBD2 for D (5 bases). V lost 2 bases to trimming and J lost 4 bases, with 12 bases between them. The CDR3 contains 15 residues. The V gene's germline CDR1 is ENHRY and CDR2 SYGVKD. For the CDR3, the DNA is TGTGCCATCAGTGAGAGAGGGAGCCTATACAATGAGCAGTTCTTC. As protein: CAISERGSLYNEQFF.

The chain has TRBV5-1 and TRBJ1-4; no firm D call. The CDR3 totals 18 residues. In germline, CDR1 is SGHRS, CDR2 YFSETQ. V was cut by 1 base and J by 0 bases, with 16 bases left in between. For the CDR3, the DNA is TGCGCCAGCAGCTTGTACCCCGCGGCGGGTGCAACTAATGAAAAACTGTTTTTT. Protein sequence: CASSLYPAAGATNEKLFF.

This clone showed up just once. This chain links TRBV18 with TRBJ2-3; D is unresolved. Trimming took 3 bases from V and 1 from J, leaving 14 bases between them. Germline V gives CDR1 KGHSH, CDR2 LQKENI. CDR3 length equals 16 residues. The CDR3 DNA reads as TGTGCCAGCTCACCGACCCCCCCCGCGGGCACAGATACGCAGTATTTT. Translation: CASSPTPPAGTDTQYF.

V usage is TRBV11-2 and J usage is TRBJ1-4; 7 bases line up with TRBD1. In germline, CDR1 is SGHAT, CDR2 FQNNGV. This CDR3 has 18 amino acids. After removal of 5 bases from V and 0 bases from J, the junction contained 12 bases not matched to a gene. CDR3 nucleotides: TGTGCCAGCAGCCCCCAGGGACAGAACGAAGCAACTAATGAAAAACTGTTTTTT. It yields the protein CASSPQGQNEATNEKLFF.

This sequence joins TRBV9 and TRBJ2-1; 14 bases map to TRBD2. J was trimmed by 4 bases and V by 4 bases; bases with no gene match: 4. The CDR3 has 16 residues. Germline lookup yields CDR1 SGDLS and CDR2 YYNGEE. The CDR3 bases are TGTGCCAGCAGCCCACGGACTAGCGGGAGGTACAATGAGCAGTTCTTC. It yields the protein CASSPRTSGRYNEQFF. The variable domain in full, completed from reference TRBV9 and TRBJ2-1, reads DSGVTQTPKHLITATGQRVTLRCSPRSGDLSVYWYQQSLDQGLQFLIQYYNGEERAKGNILERFSAQQFPDLHSELNLSSLELGDSALYFCASSPRTSGRYNEQFFGPGTRLTVL.

The chain couples TRBV2 to TRBJ2-1, with D possibly being TRBD1 (6 bases). The germline CDR1 and CDR2 sequences are SNHLY and FYNNEI. V shed 3 bases and J shed 8 bases, with 26 bases lying between them. This CDR3 is built from 18 residues. CDR3 DNA sequence: TGTGCCAGCAGTGATCATTCGGACAGCTACGATCTTAGCGATGAGCAGTTCTTC. Protein product: CASSDHSDSYDLSDEQFF.

The chain uses TRBV10-1 and TRBJ1-1; possibly TRBD1 for D (5 bases). Trimming removed 4 bases at V and 1 base at J, with 10 bases between. The length of the CDR3 is 14 residues. Germline V gene sequence: CDR1 WNHNN, CDR2 SYGVQD (reference sequence). The CDR3 DNA reads TGCGCCAGCAGTGGAAGGGACGGGAACACTGAAGCTTTCTTT. Protein product: CASSGRDGNTEAFF.

The chain joins TRBV7-3 to TRBJ2-3; tentatively, D is TRBD2 (5 bases). Trimming took 1 base from V and 5 from J, leaving 16 bases between them. Germline CDR1 reads SGHTA; CDR2 reads FQGTGA. There are 16 residues in the CDR3. The CDR3 region has the DNA TGTGCCAGCAGCTTAAACCCACTAGACCCACTAGATACGCAGTATTTT. It yields the protein CASSLNPLDPLDTQYF.

The gene calls are TRBV10-2 and TRBJ2-7; 7 nucleotides align to TRBD1. CDR3 length: 12 amino acids. V was pared by 10 bases and J by 3 bases, with 6 bases of the junction left unmatched. CDR1 is WSHSY and CDR2 is SAAADI in the germline V gene. This CDR3 reads CATGQEFYEQYF. CDR3 nucleotides: TGCGCCACCGGACAGGAATTCTACGAGCAGTACTTC.

The V gene is TRBV28, the J gene TRBJ2-7, with D perhaps being TRBD1 or TRBD2 (7 bases each). The CDR3 length is 15 residues. V lost 5 bases and J lost 5, with 19 bases in between. Germline values: CDR1 MDHEN, CDR2 SYDVKM. CDR3 amino acids: CASSALQGGSDEQYF. The CDR3 nucleotides read TGTGCCAGCAGTGCCCTGCAGGGGGGGAGCGACGAGCAGTACTTC.

The gene calls are TRBV28 and TRBJ2-7; the match to TRBD1 covers 7 bases. Germline loops: CDR1 MDHEN, CDR2 SYDVKM. CDR3 length: 14 residues. J was trimmed by 7 bases and V by 6 bases; bases with no gene match: 12. CDR3: CASRSGQVPLEQYF. In DNA form, the CDR3 reads TGTGCCAGCAGATCAGGACAGGTTCCGTTGGAGCAGTACTTC.

The V and J genes are TRBV4-1 and TRBJ1-5, with D possibly matching TRBD1 (5 bases). The CDR3 is 15 residues long. Germline V gene lookup returns CDR1 MGHRA and CDR2 YSYEKL. The V gene lost 0 bases and the J gene lost 6 bases, with 12 bases spanning the gap. Written as DNA, the CDR3 is TGCGCCAGCAGCCAAGACGATAGGGGTGGTCAGCCCCAGCATTTT. Protein product: CASSQDDRGGQPQHF.

The chain's CDR3 is CASSLGGAANSGNTIYF. Here the CDR3 DNA reads TGTGCCAGCAGCTTAGGGGGGGCGGCCAACTCTGGAAACACCATATATTTT. This rearrangement joins TRBV7-6 to TRBJ1-3; TRBD1 might be the D (6 bases). In germline, CDR1 is SGHVS, CDR2 FNYEAQ. The CDR3 is 17 amino acids. With 1 base removed from V and 0 bases from J, the gap between germline ends came to 13 bases. The variable domain in full, with the rest retrieved from reference TRBV7-6 and TRBJ1-3, is GAGVSQSPRYKVTKRGQDVALRCDPISGHVSLYWYRQALGQGPEFLTYFNYEAQQDKSGLPNDRFSAERPEGSISTLTIQRTEQRDSAMYRCASSLGGAANSGNTIYFGEGSWLTVV.

The CDR3 DNA reads TGTGCCAGCAGTCCCCGTGGGCGCTCCACAGATACGCAGTATTTT. This translates into CASSPRGRSTDTQYF. The chain links TRBV27 to TRBJ2-3; D not resolved. The germline V gene encodes CDR1 MNHEY and CDR2 SMNVEV (reference sequence). The germline V and J ends were trimmed by 5 bases and 2 bases, with 14 bases remaining between them. This CDR3 comprises 15 residues.

The CDR3 loop reads CASSAGGTDTQYF. DNA of the CDR3: TGTGCCAGTAGTGCAGGGGGCACAGATACGCAGTATTTT. The rearrangement joins TRBV19 to TRBJ2-3; possibly TRBD1 for D (6 bases). CDR3 length equals 13 residues. CDR1 is LNHDA, CDR2 SQIVND, per germline (reference sequence). The V and J ends lost 5 bases and 1 base respectively, with 7 bases between them.

The CDR3: CASSNSGSGETQYF. The CDR3, as DNA: TGTGCCAGCAGCAATAGCGGGAGCGGTGAGACCCAGTACTTC. The chain combines TRBV7-9 with TRBJ2-5; TRBD2 aligns across 9 bases. This CDR3 has 14 residues. Trimming at V came to 5 bases and at J to 5 bases, leaving 6 bases not matched to a gene. From germline, CDR1 is SEHNR and CDR2 FQNEAQ (reference sequence). The whole variable domain, remainder taken from reference TRBV7-9 and TRBJ2-5, is DTGVSQNPRHKITKRGQNVTFRCDPISEHNRLYWYRQTLGQGPEFLTYFQNEAQLEKSRLLSDRFSAERPKGSFSTLEIQRTEQGDSAMYLCASSNSGSGETQYFGPGTRLLVL.

The chain has TRBV29-1 and TRBJ2-7; D not resolved. The V and J ends lost 3 bases and 1 base respectively, with 13 bases between them. Germline-derived CDR1 and CDR2 are SQVTM and ANQGSEA. The CDR3 has 14 residues. Written as DNA, the CDR3 is TGCAGCGTTGATCATTACGGCGAATCCTACGAGCAGTACTTC. Translated, it gives CSVDHYGESYEQYF.